The entry below gives a single TCR beta chain sequence along with its context. Its antigen target is currently unknown. The sample holds no much larger clone one base away, and base qualities are not on file. Per the germline V gene (reference sequence), LNHDA is the CDR1 and SQIVND is the CDR2. The CDR3 measures 14 amino acids from cysteine to phenylalanine. The only DNA kept is the CDR3, 42 bases in frame from the first base. V and J are truncated by 5 bases and 0 bases respectively, leaving an intervening sequence of 8 bases. The record originates from a study of tumor-infiltrating lymphocytes in localized non-small cell lung cancer (dated by TCRdb to the early 2020s). Concerning the study at large: The cohort covered several histologies, both smokers and never-smokers, and patients whose samples were collected after neoadjuvant chemotherapy. Each patient provided resected tumor tissue plus uninvolved lung tissue from the same patient, with the uninvolved lung tissue described as non-adjacent to the tumor. The same patients underwent several integrated assays, with TCR sequencing performed together with flow cytometry, multiplex immunofluorescence, RNA-seq, exome sequencing and proteomics. The overall ICON cohort was composed of over a hundred surgical patients with localized non-small cell lung cancer whose tumors were resected. A total of 55 patients were part of the paired comparison of immunoSEQ T-cell fraction between tumor and uninvolved lung.

The T-cell fraction in tumor and uninvolved lung tissue was obtained from TCR sequencing using the immunoSEQ assay. The paper's processing steps were these. In the survival analysis, patients were divided into a high T-cell fraction group (upper tertile) and a low T-cell fraction group (lower two tertiles), and the two groups were compared using a log-rank test. A signed-rank test was used to test differences in T-cell fraction between paired tumor and uninvolved lung samples. The clones in this table, taken by TCRdb from immuneACCESS, are in-frame only. Not every clone is retained; where verified, under half of the shortfall comes from an unresolved V gene, and the cause of the rest is unknown. The DNA gave D and trimming, while V, J and clone size come from that table. Across this sample there are approximately 13,000 clones, with about four fifths seen only once. The ten largest clonotypes hold under 15% of the sample.

What the authors observed across the whole study: Recurrence-free survival showed no association with tumor T-cell fraction measured by TCR sequencing (p = 0.61). Because assay coverage varied across patients depending on available tissue quantity, TCR sequencing was performed for only a subset of the cohort. TCRbeta sequencing supported higher T cell infiltration in tumors than in uninvolved lung tissue, consistent with immunofluorescence CD3 counts. Different pieces of the same tissue were used for different assays, so technical variation could not be separated from intratumor heterogeneity. TCR-derived T-cell fraction did not differ between the flow cytometry-defined immunotypes IM1 (good prognosis) and IM2 (poor prognosis).

ICON enrollment began in the first half of 2016, and the last patient was enrolled in 2018. In a subcohort of 76 patients, fresh tumor and matched uninvolved tissue were collected for in-depth immune analyses, with TCR sequencing among those analyses. DNA for TCR sequencing was isolated from bulk tissue, and no cell sorting was done. The source of this sequence is a human donor with non-small cell lung cancer. Here the chain combines TRBV19 and TRBJ1-5; TRBD1 might be the D gene, on 5 matching bases. Sequences were obtained from lung tumor tissue. For the CDR3, the sequence is CASSLGTSNQPQHF. The nucleotide sequence reads TGTGCCAGTAGTCTCGGGACTAGCAATCAGCCCCAGCATTTT.